This T cell receptor (beta chain) comes out of a study of T cell repertoires in aging, cancer and after chemotherapy. On the study more broadly: Six age groups, ranging from 30 or younger to 70 or older, included the donors.

TCR beta rearrangements were amplified from peripheral blood genomic DNA. This clonotype was detected only a few times. The antigen remains unidentified. A mixed TRB-A/B primer pool amplified rearranged TRB by multiplex touch-down PCR. TCRdb reprocessed the multiplex PCR reads via MiXCR and lists one record per CDR3 protein. The table lists more than 15,000 distinct CDR3 sequences, roughly half of them singletons. Study findings and constraints: Across the chemotherapy interval, each cancer cohort showed higher median generation probability, suggesting thymic rebound.

This CDR3 spans 12 amino acids. Looked up from germline, CDR1 is SQVTM and CDR2 is ANQGSEA. The V and J ends lost 7 bases and 2 bases respectively, with 12 bases between them. V gene TRBV29-1 combines with J gene TRBJ2-7; D is undetermined. This clonotype was sampled from a human donor in good health. The sequencing sample was made of blood. CDR3 amino acids: CSAKGFTYEQYF. CDR3 coding DNA: TGCAGCGCAAAGGGATTTACCTACGAGCAGTACTTC.